One and the same sample provided the 29 T cell receptor beta chains below, sequenced in a study of early T cells in non-severe SARS-CoV-2 infection. TCRdb re-derived calls from the 5' RACE reads in MiXCR, one entry per CDR3 protein. The sample carries tens of thousands of distinct CDR3 sequences, 9% to 15% recorded once. The sample was whole blood. Every receptor here comes from an adult who was a healthcare worker with PCR-confirmed SARS-CoV-2 infection or an uninfected control (not recorded which).

The sample holds a few counts of this clonotype. V is TRBV7-3 and J is TRBJ2-1; TRBD2 matches at 14 bases. V shed 4 bases, J shed 8 bases, and the junction held 7 bases outside the gene matches. This CDR3 is 16 amino acids long. Germline CDR1 and CDR2: SGHTA and FQGTGA. For the CDR3, the DNA is TGTGCCAGCAGCTCCCGACTAGCGGGAGGGCCGGATGAGCAGTTCTTC. It encodes CASSSRLAGGPDEQFF.

V and J are TRBV10-3 and TRBJ2-5; 9 bases are a match to TRBD1. Germline CDR1 and CDR2: ENHRY and SYGVKD. The CDR3 spans 15 residues. Losses at the gene ends were 6 bases for V and 2 bases for J; bases not matched to a gene: 7. CDR3 nucleotides: TGTGCCATCAGCTACGACAGGGGGGGTCAAGAGACCCAGTACTTC. As protein: CAISYDRGGQETQYF.

This clonotype showed up just a few times. V gene TRBV4-3 combines with J gene TRBJ2-6; possible D gene TRBD2, 5 bases. The germline CDR1 and CDR2 sequences are LGHNA and YSLEER. V lost 0 bases and J 3 bases, leaving 12 bases between the germline ends. The CDR3 covers 17 residues. CDR3 region: CASSQDLPAVGANVLTF. The CDR3 DNA sequence: TGCGCCAGCAGCCAAGATCTCCCAGCGGTTGGGGCCAACGTCCTGACTTTC.

The rearrangement links TRBV4-1 to TRBJ2-7, with 9 bases identical to TRBD2. The V gene's germline CDR1 is MGHRA and CDR2 YSYEKL. Losses at the gene ends were 0 bases for V and 5 bases for J; bases not matched to a gene: 8. The CDR3 extends over 16 amino acids. The CDR3 sequence: CASSQESGVAGDEQYF. The CDR3 DNA reads as TGCGCCAGCAGCCAAGAAAGTGGGGTAGCGGGGGACGAGCAGTACTTC.

V gene TRBV10-3 combines with J gene TRBJ2-7; D call uncertain. This CDR3 spans 14 amino acids. Germline V gene data show CDR1 as ENHRY and CDR2 as SYGVKD. The V gene lost 0 bases and the J gene lost 3 bases, with 9 bases spanning the gap. CDR3: CAISESLAGYEQYF. The CDR3 DNA follows: TGTGCCATCAGTGAGTCGCTGGCAGGCTACGAGCAGTACTTC.

In its sample, this clonotype was seen a few times. This rearrangement joins TRBV20-1 to TRBJ2-7; 10 nucleotides align to TRBD1. V shed 6 bases, J shed 7 bases, and the junction held 9 bases outside the gene matches. Germline values: CDR1 DFQATT, CDR2 SNEGSKA (reference sequence). CDR3 length equals 13 residues. The CDR3 sequence: CSAAGQGLKEQYF. DNA of the CDR3: TGCAGTGCCGCGGGACAGGGGTTAAAGGAGCAGTACTTC.

The CDR3 region has the DNA TGTGCCAGCAGTTACTCACCTGACACTGAAGCTTTCTTT. Translating gives CASSYSPDTEAFF. The V call is TRBV6-5, the J call TRBJ1-1; D remains ambiguous. Trimming took off 0 bases at V and 3 bases at J, with 5 bases between the two ends. Germline V gene data show CDR1 as MNHEY and CDR2 as SVGAGI. This CDR3 has 13 residues.

Concerning this clonotype itself: A much larger clone differs from this one at a single base, so this may be a read error. The chain employs TRBV7-9 and TRBJ1-1; D is perhaps TRBD1 (6 bases). Germline V CDR1 and CDR2: SEHNR, FQNEAQ (reference sequence). V lost 5 bases to trimming and J lost 4 bases, with 14 bases between them. This CDR3 has 14 residues. CDR3 residues: CASSPGQSLTEAFF. The CDR3, as DNA: TGTGCCAGCAGCCCAGGACAGAGTCTCACTGAAGCTTTCTTT.

J is TRBJ2-2 and V is TRBV20-1; D might be TRBD2 (6 bases). Germline loops: CDR1 DFQATT, CDR2 SNEGSKA (reference sequence). Trimming took 3 bases from V and 6 from J, leaving 23 bases between them. The CDR3 extends over 17 amino acids. The CDR3 DNA reads as TGCAGTGCTAGTCAAGGAGGTTCGGGGAGGTACGCCGGGGAGCTGTTTTTT. Amino acids: CSASQGGSGRYAGELFF.

Remarks on this clonotype: The junction departs from the called germline gene at one end, perhaps through a read error. The rearrangement uses TRBV6-5 and TRBJ2-4; D is unclear. Germline CDR1 and CDR2: MNHEY and SVGAGI. There are 11 residues in the CDR3. Here the CDR3 DNA reads TGTGTCAGCAGTTCTGAAAACATTCAGTACTTC. It translates to CVSSSENIQYF.

This clonotype was observed a handful of times. The chain links TRBV6-2 or TRBV6-3 to TRBJ1-5; D might be TRBD1 (5 bases). The germline V gene has CDR1 MNHEY and CDR2 SVGEGT. V was trimmed by 11 bases and J by 4 bases, leaving 15 bases between them. The CDR3 covers 13 residues. CDR3 sequence reads: CASTGTWNQPQHF. In nucleotides, the CDR3 is TGTGCCTCAACGGGGACGTGGAATCAGCCCCAGCATTTT.

The J gene is TRBJ2-3, the V gene TRBV7-9; the D gene is possibly TRBD2 (6 bases). CDR3 length equals 15 residues. Trimming removed 5 bases at V and 4 bases at J, with 16 bases between. Looked up from germline, CDR1 is SEHNR and CDR2 is FQNEAQ (reference sequence). CDR3 DNA sequence: TGTGCCAGCAGCCAAAAGAGGCGGGATCCAGATACGCAGTATTTT. Its translation: CASSQKRRDPDTQYF.

This clonotype was detected a few times. This chain connects TRBV6-6 to TRBJ2-5, with D perhaps matching TRBD2 (6 bases). This CDR3 contains 14 residues. Germline values: CDR1 MNHNY, CDR2 SVGAGI (reference sequence). V was clipped by 4 bases and J by 2 bases, with 11 bases between them. The CDR3 sequence is CASSLTSNQETQYF. The DNA of the CDR3 is TGTGCCAGCAGTTTGACTAGTAATCAAGAGACCCAGTACTTC.

This chain links TRBV6-6 with TRBJ1-1, with TRBD1 matching over 8 bases. CDR3 length: 16 residues. Germline loops: CDR1 MNHNY, CDR2 SVGAGI (reference sequence). After removal of 6 bases from V and 5 bases from J, the junction contained 14 bases not matched to a gene. The CDR3: CASSPGTGIRGTEAFF. DNA for the CDR3: TGTGCCAGCAGCCCCGGGACAGGAATTCGGGGGACTGAAGCTTTCTTT.

There are a few counts of this clonotype. This sequence joins TRBV7-9 and TRBJ2-5, with D unresolved. Germline V gene sequence: CDR1 SEHNR, CDR2 FQNEAQ (reference sequence). The ends were cut back, 0 bases at V and 1 base at J, with 15 bases in the middle. CDR3 length: 17 amino acids. Here the CDR3 reads CASSLASGATAQETQYF. CDR3 sequence (DNA): TGTGCCAGCAGCTTAGCGTCGGGCGCCACAGCCCAAGAGACCCAGTACTTC.

This clonotype was counted a few times. This chain links TRBV18 with TRBJ2-7, with D perhaps matching TRBD2 (6 bases). This CDR3 region has 15 residues. Per germline, CDR1 KGHSH and CDR2 LQKENI. V was shortened by 3 bases and J by 2 bases, with 14 bases between the two germline ends. The CDR3 reads CASSPPGRRAYEQYF. CDR3 nucleotide sequence: TGTGCCAGCTCACCTCCGGGACGGAGGGCCTACGAGCAGTACTTC.

CDR3 region: CASKPSSASYEQYF. The CDR3 region has the DNA TGTGCCAGCAAACCCTCCTCCGCCTCCTACGAGCAGTACTTC. V is TRBV12-3 or TRBV12-4 and J is TRBJ2-7; no definite D call. This CDR3 spans 14 amino acids. Trimming took 7 bases from V and 0 from J, leaving 13 bases between them.

The V call is TRBV7-2, the J call TRBJ2-3, with D possibly being TRBD2 (6 bases). V lost 3 bases to trimming and J lost 0 bases, with 13 bases between them. Germline lookup yields CDR1 SGHTA and CDR2 FQGNSA. The CDR3 covers 16 residues. The CDR3 nucleotides read TGTGCCAGCAGCTTTTTACGGGGGACTAGCACAGATACGCAGTATTTT. Translating it yields CASSFLRGTSTDTQYF.

This clonotype was detected many times. The chain joins TRBV6-2 or TRBV6-3 to TRBJ2-2, with TRBD2 matching over 7 bases. V lost 2 bases and J lost 7; bases outside the gene matches: 7. The CDR3 runs to 15 residues. Looked up from germline, CDR1 is MNHEY and CDR2 is SVGEGT. The CDR3 loop is CASSYGAGVVGELFF. The CDR3 coding sequence is TGTGCCAGCAGTTACGGGGCGGGAGTTGTCGGGGAGCTGTTTTTT.

This rearrangement joins TRBV7-2 to TRBJ2-1; 9 bases fit TRBD1. With 5 bases clipped from V and 5 bases from J, the junction kept 7 bases outside the gene matches. The CDR3 is made up of 15 amino acids. CDR1 and CDR2 from the germline V gene are SGHTA and FQGNSA. In nucleotides, the CDR3 is TGTGCCAGCAGCCAATGGACAGGGGTGAACAATGAGCAGTTCTTC. Translation: CASSQWTGVNNEQFF.

This clonotype came up a few times. The J gene is TRBJ2-5, the V gene TRBV9; D may correspond to TRBD1 or TRBD2 (5 bases each). This CDR3 has 13 amino acids. V was trimmed by 4 bases and J by 9 bases, leaving 16 bases between them. CDR1 is SGDLS and CDR2 is YYNGEE in the germline V gene. In DNA form, the CDR3 reads TGTGCCAGCAGCCAGAGAGGGGTGAGGGCCCAGTACTTC. Its protein product is CASSQRGVRAQYF.

This rearrangement joins TRBV3-1 to TRBJ2-5; D is undetermined. Germline CDR1 and CDR2: LGHDT and YNNKEL (reference sequence). This CDR3 has 15 amino acids. V was trimmed by 4 bases and J by 5 bases, leaving 17 bases between them. CDR3 sequence reads: CASSRVVYPSETQYF. Written as DNA, the CDR3 is TGTGCCAGCAGCCGGGTAGTCTACCCGTCGGAGACCCAGTACTTC.

Many counts were recorded for this clonotype. This rearrangement joins TRBV5-4 to TRBJ1-2; 8 positions agree with TRBD1. CDR1 SGHNT and CDR2 YYREEE come from the germline V gene (reference sequence). CDR3 length: 13 amino acids. Losses at the gene ends were 4 bases for V and 3 bases for J; bases not matched to a gene: 2. CDR3 bases: TGTGCCAGCAGCGAACAGGGGGACTATGGCTACACCTTC. Translated: CASSEQGDYGYTF.

The rearrangement joins TRBV12-5 to TRBJ1-1; no clear D. Germline V gene lookup returns CDR1 LGHNT and CDR2 FRNRAP. The V end was cut by 1 base, the J end by 5 bases, with 8 bases between. The CDR3 is made up of 13 amino acids. The CDR3 DNA is TGTGCTAGTGGTTTGGAAATGGGGACTGAAGCTTTCTTT. It is translated as CASGLEMGTEAFF.

The count of this clonotype is one. The chain carries TRBV6-6 and TRBJ2-1; D is possibly TRBD2 (6 bases). Germline V gene sequence: CDR1 MNHNY, CDR2 SVGAGI (reference sequence). This CDR3 contains 17 residues. Trimming took off 4 bases at V and 0 bases at J, with 16 bases between the two ends. In DNA, the CDR3 is TGTGCCAGCAGTTTTTTAGCGGTCCAGAGCTCCTACAATGAGCAGTTCTTC. It is translated as CASSFLAVQSSYNEQFF.

V usage is TRBV7-2 and J usage is TRBJ2-7, with 15 nucleotides matching TRBD2. Germline trimming cut 4 bases from V and 2 bases from J; bases unmatched to any gene: 9. CDR3 length: 18 residues. CDR1 is SGHTA and CDR2 is FQGNSA in the germline V gene. For the CDR3, the DNA is TGTGCCAGCAGCTCCCGTGGACTAGCGGGAGGGGCCACCTACGAGCAGTACTTC. This codes for CASSSRGLAGGATYEQYF.

J is TRBJ2-1 and V is TRBV4-1; TRBD2 matches 10 bases. The CDR3 is made up of 16 amino acids. The germline V gene has CDR1 MGHRA and CDR2 YSYEKL. The junction had 7 bases not matched to a gene; V was cut back by 2 bases and J by 6 bases. The CDR3 sequence: CASSQPTGLATNEQFF. In nucleotides, the CDR3 is TGCGCCAGCAGCCAACCCACGGGACTAGCGACCAATGAGCAGTTCTTC.

This clonotype was observed a few times. The V gene is TRBV14, the J gene TRBJ2-3; D remains ambiguous. Germline CDR1 and CDR2: SGHDN and FVKESK. The CDR3 loop spans 15 amino acids. Trimming left V 1 base short and J 3 bases short, with 11 bases between. CDR3 DNA sequence: TGTGCCAGCAGCCAAGTTGGAGTTGGAACAGATACGCAGTATTTT. Translating it yields CASSQVGVGTDTQYF.

This clonotype has a handful of counts. The gene calls are TRBV10-3 and TRBJ1-1; 7 bases fit TRBD1. The CDR3 runs to 13 residues. Unmatched junction bases numbered 14, after V lost 8 bases and J lost 11 bases. Germline V gives CDR1 ENHRY, CDR2 SYGVKD. CDR3 region: CAILEGPGGCAFF. For the CDR3, the DNA is TGTGCCATCTTGGAAGGTCCAGGGGGTTGCGCTTTCTTT.